Shown below are 4 T cell receptor beta chains from a single sample sequenced in a study of T cell repertoires in cytomegalovirus infection. TCRdb called the reads again in MiXCR, with one record for every CDR3 protein. The sample lists around 120,000 distinct CDR3 sequences; about 40% were seen once. No antigen has been assigned to these receptors. The starting material was CD8+ T cells from cultured PBMCs, obtained from culture after CMV antigen stimulation. The receptors originated from a human donor in good health (CMV status not recorded). Some clones in this sample may be carry-over from other donors' samples.

This clonotype was picked up many times. The chain recombines TRBV15 with TRBJ2-1; 8 bases are shared with TRBD2. V lost 0 bases and J lost 8; bases outside the gene matches: 9. Per the germline V gene, CDR1 is LNHNV and CDR2 is YYDKDF (reference sequence). The CDR3 spans 16 residues. The CDR3 sequence is CATSRDGAGARHEQFF. The CDR3 nucleotides are TGTGCCACCAGCAGAGATGGAGCGGGGGCCCGACATGAGCAGTTCTTC.

This clonotype was recorded a few times. This sequence joins TRBV27 and TRBJ2-7, with D unresolved. From germline, CDR1 is MNHEY and CDR2 SMNVEV (reference sequence). Trimming removed 4 bases from V and 0 bases from J, with 13 bases in between. This CDR3 region has 15 residues. CDR3 bases: TGTGCCAGCAGTTCTGCGGCAGCTGCCTCCTACGAGCAGTACTTC. It specifies CASSSAAAASYEQYF.

This chain joins TRBV6-5 and TRBJ1-1; tentative D call: TRBD1 (5 bases). V was pared by 2 bases and J by 1 base, with 11 bases between. Germline V gives CDR1 MNHEY, CDR2 SVGAGI. The CDR3 consists of 15 residues. CDR3 region: CASSYGGYPNTEAFF. The CDR3 DNA reads as TGTGCCAGCAGTTACGGGGGATACCCGAACACTGAAGCTTTCTTT.

This chain joins TRBV9 and TRBJ2-2; 7 bases match TRBD2. The CDR3 is 15 amino acids. Trimming took 3 bases from V and 0 from J; bases not matched to a gene: 2. From germline, CDR1 is SGDLS and CDR2 YYNGEE. CDR3 bases: TGTGCCAGCAGCGAGGGAGGGTCGAACACCGGGGAGCTGTTTTTT. It translates to CASSEGGSNTGELFF.